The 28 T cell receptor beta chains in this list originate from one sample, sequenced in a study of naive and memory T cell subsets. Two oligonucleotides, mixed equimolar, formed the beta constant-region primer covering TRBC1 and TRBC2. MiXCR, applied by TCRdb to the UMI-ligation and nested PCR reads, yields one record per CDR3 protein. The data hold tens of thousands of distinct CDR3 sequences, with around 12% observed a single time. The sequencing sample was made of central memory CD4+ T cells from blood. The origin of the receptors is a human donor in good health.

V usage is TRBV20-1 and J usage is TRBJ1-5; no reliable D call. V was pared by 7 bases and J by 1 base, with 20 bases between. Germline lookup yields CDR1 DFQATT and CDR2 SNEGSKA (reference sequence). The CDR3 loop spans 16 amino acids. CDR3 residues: CSVILGGRGSNQPQHF. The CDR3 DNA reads TGCAGTGTTATTCTAGGTGGGCGGGGAAGCAATCAGCCCCAGCATTTT.

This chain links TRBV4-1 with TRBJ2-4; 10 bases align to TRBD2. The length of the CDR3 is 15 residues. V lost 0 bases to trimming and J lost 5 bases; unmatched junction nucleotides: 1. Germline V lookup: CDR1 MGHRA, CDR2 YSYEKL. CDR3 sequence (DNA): TGCGCCAGCAGCCAAGATCTAGCGGGAGAAAACATTCAGTACTTC. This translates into CASSQDLAGENIQYF.

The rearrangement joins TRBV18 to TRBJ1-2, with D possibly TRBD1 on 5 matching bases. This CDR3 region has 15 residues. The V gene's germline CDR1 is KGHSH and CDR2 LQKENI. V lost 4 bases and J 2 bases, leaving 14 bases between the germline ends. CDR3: CASSLDGAQNYGYTF. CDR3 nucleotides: TGTGCCAGCTCACTCGATGGGGCACAAAACTATGGCTACACCTTC.

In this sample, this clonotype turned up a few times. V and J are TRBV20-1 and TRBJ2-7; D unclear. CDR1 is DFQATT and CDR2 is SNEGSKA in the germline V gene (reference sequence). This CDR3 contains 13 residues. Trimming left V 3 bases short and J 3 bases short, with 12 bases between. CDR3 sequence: CSASFESGYEQYF. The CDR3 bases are TGCAGTGCTAGCTTCGAAAGTGGCTACGAGCAGTACTTC.

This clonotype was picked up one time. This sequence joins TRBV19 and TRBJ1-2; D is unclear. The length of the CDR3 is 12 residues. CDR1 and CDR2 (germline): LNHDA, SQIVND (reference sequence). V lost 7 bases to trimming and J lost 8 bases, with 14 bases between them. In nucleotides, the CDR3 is TGTGCCAGTAAGGCCCCCTCGGGGGGCTACACCTTC. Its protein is CASKAPSGGYTF.

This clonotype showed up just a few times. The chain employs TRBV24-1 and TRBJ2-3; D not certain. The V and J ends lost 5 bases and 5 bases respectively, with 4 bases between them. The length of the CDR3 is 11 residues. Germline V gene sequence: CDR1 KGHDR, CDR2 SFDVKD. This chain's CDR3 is CATSAGDTQYF. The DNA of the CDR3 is TGTGCCACCAGTGCCGGAGATACGCAGTATTTT.

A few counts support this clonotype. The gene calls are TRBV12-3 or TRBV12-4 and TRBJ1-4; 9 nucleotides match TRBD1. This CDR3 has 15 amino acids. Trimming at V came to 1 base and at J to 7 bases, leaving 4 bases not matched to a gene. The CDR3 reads CASSLGTGAAEKLFF. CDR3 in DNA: TGTGCCAGCAGTTTAGGGACAGGGGCGGCTGAAAAACTGTTTTTT.

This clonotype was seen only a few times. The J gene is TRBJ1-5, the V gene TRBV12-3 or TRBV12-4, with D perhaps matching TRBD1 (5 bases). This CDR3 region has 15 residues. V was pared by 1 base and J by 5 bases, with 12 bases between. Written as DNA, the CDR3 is TGTGCCAGCAGTTTAGGGCATGGGGCCTATCAGCCCCAGCATTTT. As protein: CASSLGHGAYQPQHF.

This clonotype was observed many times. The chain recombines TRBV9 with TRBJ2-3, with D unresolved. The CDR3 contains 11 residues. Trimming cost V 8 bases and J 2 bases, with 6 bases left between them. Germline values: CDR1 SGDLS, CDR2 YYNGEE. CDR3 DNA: TGTGCCAGTGTAAACACAGATACGCAGTATTTT. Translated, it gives CASVNTDTQYF.

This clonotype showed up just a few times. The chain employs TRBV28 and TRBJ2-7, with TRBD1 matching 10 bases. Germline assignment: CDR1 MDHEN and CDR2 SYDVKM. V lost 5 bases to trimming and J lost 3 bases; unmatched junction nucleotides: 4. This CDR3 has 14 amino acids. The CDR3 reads CASSVDRGLYEQYF. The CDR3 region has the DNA TGTGCCAGCAGTGTCGACAGGGGGCTCTACGAGCAGTACTTC.

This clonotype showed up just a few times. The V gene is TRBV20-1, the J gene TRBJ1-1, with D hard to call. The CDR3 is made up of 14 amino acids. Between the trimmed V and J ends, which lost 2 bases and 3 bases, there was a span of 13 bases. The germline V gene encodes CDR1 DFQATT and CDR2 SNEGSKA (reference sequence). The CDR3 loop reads CSARTPPTDTEAFF. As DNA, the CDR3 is TGCAGTGCTAGAACGCCTCCGACCGACACTGAAGCTTTCTTT.

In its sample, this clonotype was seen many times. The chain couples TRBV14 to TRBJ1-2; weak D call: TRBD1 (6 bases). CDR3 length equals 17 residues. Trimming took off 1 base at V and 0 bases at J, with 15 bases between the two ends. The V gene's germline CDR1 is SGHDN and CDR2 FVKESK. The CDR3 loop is CASSQGPGRGANYGYTF. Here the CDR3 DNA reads TGTGCCAGCAGCCAAGGCCCCGGCAGGGGTGCTAACTATGGCTACACCTTC.

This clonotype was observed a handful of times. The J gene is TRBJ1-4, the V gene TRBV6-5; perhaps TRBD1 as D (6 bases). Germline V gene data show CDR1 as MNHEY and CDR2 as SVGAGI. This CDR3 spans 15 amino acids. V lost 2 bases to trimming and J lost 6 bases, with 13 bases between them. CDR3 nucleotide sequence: TGTGCCAGCAGTTACACGACAGGAGGGGATGAAAAACTGTTTTTT. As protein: CASSYTTGGDEKLFF.

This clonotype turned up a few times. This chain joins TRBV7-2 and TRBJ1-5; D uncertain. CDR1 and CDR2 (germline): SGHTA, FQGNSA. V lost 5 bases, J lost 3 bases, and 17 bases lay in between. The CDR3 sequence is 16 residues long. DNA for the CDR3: TGTGCCAGCAGCCCCCGGTCGTGGGGAAACAATCAGCCCCAGCATTTT. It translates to CASSPRSWGNNQPQHF. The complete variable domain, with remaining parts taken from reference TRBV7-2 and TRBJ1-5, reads GAGVSQSPSNKVTEKGKDVELRCDPISGHTALYWYRQSLGQGLEFLIYFQGNSAPDKSGLPSDRFSAERTGGSVSTLTIQRTQQEDSAVYLCASSPRSWGNNQPQHFGDGTRLSIL.

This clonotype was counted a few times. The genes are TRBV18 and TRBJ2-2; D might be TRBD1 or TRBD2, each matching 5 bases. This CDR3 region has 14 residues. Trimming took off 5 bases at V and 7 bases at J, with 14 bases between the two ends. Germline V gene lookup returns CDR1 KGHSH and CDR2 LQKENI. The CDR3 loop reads CASSSGPMFGELFF. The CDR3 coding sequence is TGTGCCAGCTCATCGGGACCGATGTTCGGGGAGCTGTTTTTT.

Here the CDR3 reads CASSPRVAGTFYNEQFF. The CDR3 DNA reads as TGTGCCAGCAGCCCTCGTGTAGCGGGGACCTTCTACAATGAGCAGTTCTTC. The J gene is TRBJ2-1, the V gene TRBV11-1; 8 nucleotides line up with TRBD2. The CDR3 contains 17 residues. Germline CDR1 is SGHAT and CDR2 is FQDESV (reference sequence). The junction had 12 bases not matched to a gene; V was cut back by 5 bases and J by 3 bases.

CDR3 amino acids: CSAGRGVISNQPQHF. In nucleotides, the CDR3 is TGCAGTGCCGGGAGAGGGGTAATAAGCAATCAGCCCCAGCATTTT. J is TRBJ1-5 and V is TRBV20-1; TRBD1 is a possible D gene (5 bases). Per the germline V gene, CDR1 is DFQATT and CDR2 is SNEGSKA (reference sequence). The CDR3 length is 15 residues. V was shortened by 6 bases and J by 1 base, with 16 bases between the two germline ends.

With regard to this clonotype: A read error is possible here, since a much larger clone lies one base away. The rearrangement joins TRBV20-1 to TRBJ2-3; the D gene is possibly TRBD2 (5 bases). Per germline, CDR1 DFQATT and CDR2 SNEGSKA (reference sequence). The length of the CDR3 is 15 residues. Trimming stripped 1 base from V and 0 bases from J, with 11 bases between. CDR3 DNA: TGCAGTGCTAGAGTAGCGAGAACTAGCACAGATACGCAGTATTTT. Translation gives CSARVARTSTDTQYF.

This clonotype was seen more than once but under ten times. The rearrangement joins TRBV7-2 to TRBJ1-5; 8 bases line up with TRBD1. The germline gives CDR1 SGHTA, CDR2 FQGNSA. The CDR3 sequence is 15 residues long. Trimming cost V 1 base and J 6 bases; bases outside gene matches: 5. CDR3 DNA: TGTGCCAGCAGCTTAGACAGGGGGGGTGGTCAGCCCCAGCATTTT. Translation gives CASSLDRGGGQPQHF.

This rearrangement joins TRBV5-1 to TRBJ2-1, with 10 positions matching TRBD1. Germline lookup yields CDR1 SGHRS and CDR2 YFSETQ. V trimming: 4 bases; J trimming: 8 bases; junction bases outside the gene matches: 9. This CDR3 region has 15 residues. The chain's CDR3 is CASSIDRGREDEQFF. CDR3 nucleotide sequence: TGCGCCAGCAGCATCGACAGGGGGCGAGAAGATGAGCAGTTCTTC.

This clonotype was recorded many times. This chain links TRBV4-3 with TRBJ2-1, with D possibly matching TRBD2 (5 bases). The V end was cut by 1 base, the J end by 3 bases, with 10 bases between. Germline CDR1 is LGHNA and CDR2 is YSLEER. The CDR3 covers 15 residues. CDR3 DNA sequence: TGCGCCAGCAGCCAAGTTGTCGGGATCTACAATGAGCAGTTCTTC. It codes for CASSQVVGIYNEQFF.

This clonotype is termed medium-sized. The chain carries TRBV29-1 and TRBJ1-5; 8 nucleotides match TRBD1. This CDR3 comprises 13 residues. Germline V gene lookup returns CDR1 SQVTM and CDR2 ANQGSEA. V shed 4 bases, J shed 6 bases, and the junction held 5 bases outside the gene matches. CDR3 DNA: TGCAGCGTTGCGGACAGGGTGGGTCAGCCCCAGCATTTT. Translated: CSVADRVGQPQHF.

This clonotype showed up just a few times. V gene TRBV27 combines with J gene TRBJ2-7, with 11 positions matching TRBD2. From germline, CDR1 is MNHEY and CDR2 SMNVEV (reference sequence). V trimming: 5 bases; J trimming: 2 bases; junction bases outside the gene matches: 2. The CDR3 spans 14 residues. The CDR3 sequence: CASSRLAGPYEQYF. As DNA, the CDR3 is TGTGCCAGCAGTCGACTAGCGGGGCCCTACGAGCAGTACTTC.

CDR3 nucleotide sequence: TGTGCCAGCACCACTCAGGGGGGCAATCAGCCCCAGCATTTT. It codes for CASTTQGGNQPQHF. The chain recombines TRBV2 with TRBJ1-5, with 7 bases that match TRBD1. Germline CDR1 reads SNHLY; CDR2 reads FYNNEI. The CDR3 runs to 14 residues. V lost 7 bases, J lost 2 bases, and 5 bases stayed unmatched.

The CDR3 loop is CASSANRAINTGELFF. The CDR3 DNA sequence: TGTGCCAGTAGTGCGAACAGGGCTATAAACACCGGGGAGCTGTTTTTT. The chain recombines TRBV19 with TRBJ2-2; the D gene is possibly TRBD1 (6 bases). This CDR3 is 16 amino acids long. CDR1 is LNHDA and CDR2 is SQIVND in the germline V gene (reference sequence). V lost 5 bases and J 2 bases, leaving 15 bases between the germline ends.

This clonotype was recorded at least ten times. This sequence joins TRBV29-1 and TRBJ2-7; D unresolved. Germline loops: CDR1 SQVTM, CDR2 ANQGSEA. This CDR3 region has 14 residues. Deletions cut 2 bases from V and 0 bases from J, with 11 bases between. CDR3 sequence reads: CSVESNSDSYEQYF. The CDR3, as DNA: TGCAGCGTTGAATCGAACTCCGACTCCTACGAGCAGTACTTC.

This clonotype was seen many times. CDR3 nucleotide sequence: TGTGCCAGCAGCCCATCGCGAAATGAGCAGTTCTTC. Protein product: CASSPSRNEQFF. This chain links TRBV7-2 with TRBJ2-1; D ambiguous. Trimming left V 5 bases short and J 7 bases short, with 9 bases between. This CDR3 contains 12 residues. Germline values: CDR1 SGHTA, CDR2 FQGNSA.

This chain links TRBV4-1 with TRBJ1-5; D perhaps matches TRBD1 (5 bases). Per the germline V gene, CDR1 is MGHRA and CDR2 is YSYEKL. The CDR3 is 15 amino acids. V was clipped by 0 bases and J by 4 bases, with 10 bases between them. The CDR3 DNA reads TGCGCCAGCAGCCAAGATGGGACGGTGAATCAGCCCCAGCATTTT. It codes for CASSQDGTVNQPQHF.